These T cell receptor beta chains were read from a single sample in a study of blood T cell repertoires in COVID-19. This table comes from immunoSEQ multiplex PCR, and its TCRdb copy is limited to in-frame clones, with some not included. The data show about 330,000 clones, with approximately 86% seen just once and approximately 10% held by the top ten. Sequenced input: peripheral blood. These receptors came from a young man with COVID-19, enrolled during active disease. Each CDR3 is given with its conserved first and last residue. A D gene is named only where the DNA matches it firmly. Part of the rows lack a size; the others show once, few, many or a class for expanded clones.

d_gene,j_gene,v_gene,abundance,CDR3nt,CDR3aa
TRBD1,TRBJ1-2,TRBV27,.,TGTGCCAGCAGTTTATTTGGGACAGGAAGAGCTAACTATGGCTACACCTTC,CASSLFGTGRANYGYTF
TRBD2,TRBJ2-5,TRBV5-1,.,TGCGCCAGCAGCCACGGACTAGCGGGAGAAACCCAGTACTTC,CASSHGLAGETQYF
.,TRBJ2-7,TRBV5-1,.,TGCGCCAGCAGCTTGTTACAGGTGCCGTCCGAGCAGTACTTC,CASSLLQVPSEQYF
.,TRBJ2-5,TRBV7-3,.,TGTGCCAGCAGCTTTTCGGGAAGGGGGGAGACCCAGTACTTC,CASSFSGRGETQYF
.,TRBJ1-5,TRBV6-5,.,TGTGCCAGCAGTTACTCTTCCGTACATAGCAATCAGCCCCAGCATTTT,CASSYSSVHSNQPQHF
TRBD2,TRBJ2-7,TRBV28,.,TGTGCCAGCAGTTTGTTTAGAGCGGGGATCCTCTCCTACGAGCAGTACTTC,CASSLFRAGILSYEQYF
TRBD1,TRBJ1-2,TRBV7-2,.,TGTGCCAGCAGTCTTACCCCGGGACAGGGGTCTTGGATCAACTATGGCTACACCTTC,CASSLTPGQGSWINYGYTF
.,TRBJ2-6,TRBV27,once,TGTGCCAGCAGTTTTGGAGGCCGAGGACCCTCTGGGGCCAACGTCCTGACTTTC,CASSFGGRGPSGANVLTF
.,TRBJ1-1,TRBV12-5,.,TGTGCTAGTGGTTCCATGAACACTGAAGCTTTCTTT,CASGSMNTEAFF
TRBD1,TRBJ2-1,TRBV10-3,.,TGTGCCATCAGTGACGTCTTCCGGGACAGGGTTAGGAATGAGCAGTTCTTC,CAISDVFRDRVRNEQFF
.,TRBJ2-7,TRBV12-5,.,TGTGCTAGTGGTGTTGAGGCAAAGAGGTACGAGCAGTACTTC,CASGVEAKRYEQYF
.,TRBJ2-2,TRBV5-4,.,TGTGCCAGCAGCTCGTCAAAGGAGCACGGGGAGCTGTTTTTT,CASSSSKEHGELFF
TRBD2,TRBJ2-3,TRBV7-2,.,TGTGCCAGCAGCGATAAGGCTAGCGGGGGCCATAGCACAGATACGCAGTATTTT,CASSDKASGGHSTDTQYF
.,TRBJ1-1,TRBV7-9,.,TGTGCCAGCAGGACAGGTACGATGAACACTGAAGCTTTCTTT,CASRTGTMNTEAFF
.,TRBJ1-5,TRBV19,.,TGTGCCAGTAGTATACCAGGGGCGGGCAATCAGCCCCAGCATTTT,CASSIPGAGNQPQHF
.,TRBJ2-1,TRBV19,few,TGTGCCAGTAGTACAATCCAGGGTGATGAGCAGTTCTTC,CASSTIQGDEQFF
.,TRBJ2-5,TRBV4-1,.,TGCGCCAGCAGCCAAATTCACAGGGACCAAGAGACCCAGTACTTC,CASSQIHRDQETQYF
TRBD1,TRBJ2-7,TRBV18,.,TGTGCCAGCTCAGCAGACAGGGCAGGGGTCTACGAGCAGTACTTC,CASSADRAGVYEQYF
TRBD1,TRBJ2-7,TRBV6-5,.,TGTGCCAGCAGTTACATCCCAGGGGGCCCCTACGAGCAGTACTTC,CASSYIPGGPYEQYF
TRBD2,TRBJ2-1,TRBV4-2,.,TGTGCCAGCAGCCTACGACTAGCGGGAGGGCCCAATGAGCAGTTCTTC,CASSLRLAGGPNEQFF
TRBD1,TRBJ2-1,TRBV4-1,.,TGCGCCAGCAGCCCGACCCCTCGACAGGGTGCGGTCAATGAGCAGTTCTTC,CASSPTPRQGAVNEQFF
TRBD1,TRBJ1-1,TRBV4-3,.,TGCGCCAGCAGCCAAGATGTCCGACAGGGAGGCACTGAAGCTTTCTTT,CASSQDVRQGGTEAFF
.,TRBJ1-4,TRBV7-2,.,TGTGCCAGCAGCTTAATGGTGGGGCAGGGAGGGGAAAAACTGTTTTTT,CASSLMVGQGGEKLFF
.,TRBJ2-7,TRBV4-3,.,TGCGCCAGCAGCCCCGAGAAAGACAGCGAATACGAGCAGTACTTC,CASSPEKDSEYEQYF
.,TRBJ2-1,TRBV27,few,TGTGCCAGCAGTTGGTCTGGGCCGGGGGAGGAGCAGTTCTTC,CASSWSGPGEEQFF
TRBD2,TRBJ2-2,TRBV7-2,.,TGTGCCAGCAGCTTATTCGGGAGGGCCCTCGGGGGGGAGCTGTTTTTT,CASSLFGRALGGELFF
.,TRBJ2-5,TRBV5-4,.,TGTGCCAGCAGCTCCAGAACCCTGGAAGAGACCCAGTACTTC,CASSSRTLEETQYF
TRBD2,TRBJ2-1,TRBV9,.,TGTGCCAGCAGCGTAGCAGTTAGCGGGGCCTACAATGAGCAGTTCTTC,CASSVAVSGAYNEQFF
TRBD1,TRBJ2-7,TRBV10-3,few,TGTGCCATCACCCCGGGACAGGGGTTCCACGAGCAGTACTTC,CAITPGQGFHEQYF
.,TRBJ2-2,TRBV7-2,.,TGTGCCAGCAGCTCCCAGCGAGGCACCGGGGAGCTGTTTTTT,CASSSQRGTGELFF
.,TRBJ1-5,TRBV29-1,.,TGCAGCGTTGCTTTAGCCGGCCTCAATCAGCCCCAGCATTTT,CSVALAGLNQPQHF
TRBD1,TRBJ1-2,TRBV4-2,.,TGTGCCAGCAGCCAAGATCCGGGACAGGGACATCACTATGGCTACACCTTC,CASSQDPGQGHHYGYTF
TRBD2,TRBJ2-5,TRBV28,.,TGTGCCAGCAGTTTCTCAGCGGGGATAGAGACCCAGTACTTC,CASSFSAGIETQYF
.,TRBJ1-1,TRBV18,.,TGTGCCAGCTCACTCAACAGGGACACTGAAGCTTTCTTT,CASSLNRDTEAFF
TRBD1,TRBJ2-5,TRBV18,once,TGTGCCAGCTCACCTGGGACAGGGCAAGAGACCCAGTACTTC,CASSPGTGQETQYF
.,TRBJ2-2,TRBV4-3,.,TGCGCCAGCAGCCAAGACTCCTACACCGGGGAGCTGTTTTTT,CASSQDSYTGELFF
.,TRBJ2-1,TRBV5-4,few,TGTGCCAGCACCAAAAGGACGCGCGGGGCGTACAATGAGCAGTTCTTC,CASTKRTRGAYNEQFF
TRBD1,TRBJ2-3,TRBV4-3,.,TGCGCCAGCAGCCAACGTCAGGGGGCGGAAGATACGCAGTATTTT,CASSQRQGAEDTQYF
.,TRBJ1-1,TRBV2,.,TGTGCCACTACACAGAGAGACACTGAAGCTTTCTTT,CATTQRDTEAFF
.,TRBJ2-7,TRBV27,.,TGTGCCAGCAGTTTAACGGGGATCTCCTACGAGCAGTACTTC,CASSLTGISYEQYF
.,TRBJ1-1,TRBV5-1,.,TGCGCCAGCAGCTTTTCGGTACAGGGAAACACTGAAGCTTTCTTT,CASSFSVQGNTEAFF
TRBD2,TRBJ2-5,TRBV7-3,.,TGTGCCAGCAGCCATAGGGAGGGTCCCAAAGAGACCCAGTACTTC,CASSHREGPKETQYF